What follows is one T cell receptor (beta chain) and its context. Its antigen is as yet unknown. This sample stems from a study of OX40 agonist ivuxolimab in advanced cancers. About the study: An agonistic human IgG2 monoclonal antibody against OX40 (CD134) was given. Of mixed ages from about 23 to 85 and averaging around 60 years, the group was almost 85% male. Prior checkpoint blockade (anti-PD-1, anti-PD-L1 or anti-CTLA-4) was permitted; around 40% had it. Study conclusions and caveats: Low normalized clonal expansion also occurred in some nonresponding patients.

This table comes from immunoSEQ multiplex PCR, and its TCRdb copy is limited to in-frame clones, with some not included. Seen here are around 15,000 clones, roughly 90% observed once, and the top ten hold 3% to 4.5%. J lost 5 bases, V lost 3 bases, and 7 bases had no gene match. The CDR3 has 14 amino acids. Germline-derived CDR1 and CDR2 are SGHRS and YFSETQ. The TCR was taken from an adult with an advanced solid tumor such as melanoma, head and neck, liver or kidney cancer. The rearrangement joins TRBV5-1 to TRBJ2-7; 8 bases are a match to TRBD2. The material was CD4+ or CD8+ T cells sorted from blood, obtained in a trial of the OX40 agonist ivuxolimab. The DNA for the CDR3 is TGCGCCAGCAGCTCAGGGACTAGTGGAGACGAGCAGTACTTC. Translating it yields CASSSGTSGDEQYF.